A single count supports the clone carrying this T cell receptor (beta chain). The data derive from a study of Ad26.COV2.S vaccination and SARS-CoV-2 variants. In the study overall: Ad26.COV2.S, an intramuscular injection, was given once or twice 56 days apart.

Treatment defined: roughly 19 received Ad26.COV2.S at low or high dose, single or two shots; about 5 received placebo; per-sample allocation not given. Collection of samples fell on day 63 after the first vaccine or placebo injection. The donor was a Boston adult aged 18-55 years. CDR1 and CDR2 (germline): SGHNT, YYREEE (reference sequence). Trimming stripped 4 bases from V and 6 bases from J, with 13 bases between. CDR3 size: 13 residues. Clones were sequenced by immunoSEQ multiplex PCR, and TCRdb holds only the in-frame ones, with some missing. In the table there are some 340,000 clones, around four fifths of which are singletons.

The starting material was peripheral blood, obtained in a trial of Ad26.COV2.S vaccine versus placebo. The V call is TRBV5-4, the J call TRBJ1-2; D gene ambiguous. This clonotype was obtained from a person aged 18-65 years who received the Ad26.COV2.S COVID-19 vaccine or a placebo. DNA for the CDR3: TGTGCCAGCAGCCCCATCCCCCGGGATGGCTACACCTTC. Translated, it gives CASSPIPRDGYTF.